Listed here are 15 T cell receptor beta chains from one sample, sequenced in a study of beta chain features in type 1 diabetes. The investigators reverse transcribed all of the isolated RNA, so they sequenced expressed TCRB transcripts. Using immunoSEQ multiplex PCR, the repertoire was profiled, and TCRdb retains in-frame clones only, with some absent. The sample records 300,000 to 400,000 clones, roughly 12% being singletons. The source material was naive CD4+ T cells from blood. The receptors shown here come from a man between 18 and 35 years old in good health.

A few counts support this clone. This chain links TRBV30 with TRBJ2-7; D is possibly TRBD1 (5 bases). The germline CDR1 and CDR2 sequences are GTSNPN and SVGIG (reference sequence). The CDR3 extends over 14 amino acids. Trimming took 1 base from V and 1 from J, leaving 11 bases between them. CDR3 amino acids: CAWSEGLGSYEQYF. CDR3 DNA: TGTGCCTGGAGTGAGGGGTTAGGATCCTACGAGCAGTACTTC.

V is TRBV4-1 and J is TRBJ2-3; 15 bases fit TRBD2. The germline CDR1 and CDR2 sequences are MGHRA and YSYEKL. V lost 5 bases to trimming and J lost 0 bases; unmatched junction nucleotides: 3. The CDR3 runs to 17 residues. CDR3 in amino acids: CASSKGLAGGSTDTQYF. In DNA, the CDR3 is TGCGCCAGCAGCAAAGGACTAGCGGGGGGGAGCACAGATACGCAGTATTTT.

There are a few counts of this clone. This CDR3 is CASSPQDSASGNTIYF. CDR3 DNA sequence: TGTGCCAGCTCACCCCAGGACAGCGCCTCTGGAAACACCATATATTTT. V usage is TRBV18 and J usage is TRBJ1-3; D may be TRBD1 (6 bases). CDR3 size: 16 residues. Germline CDR1 and CDR2: KGHSH and LQKENI. Between the trimmed V and J ends, which lost 3 bases and 0 bases, there was a span of 12 bases.

This clone was seen a handful of times. V usage is TRBV28 and J usage is TRBJ1-2; TRBD1 matches at 7 bases. V lost 5 bases to trimming and J lost 4 bases; unmatched junction nucleotides: 13. This CDR3 spans 16 amino acids. Per germline, CDR1 MDHEN and CDR2 SYDVKM. CDR3 in DNA: TGTGCCAGCAGTCCCAGAGAGGGGGCGGGTGGCTATGGCTACACCTTC. Translated, it gives CASSPREGAGGYGYTF.

The chain uses TRBV9 and TRBJ2-1, with 9 bases identical to TRBD1. The V gene's germline CDR1 is SGDLS and CDR2 YYNGEE. The ends lost 4 bases at V and 4 bases at J; junction bases unmatched: 6. CDR3 length: 15 amino acids. The DNA of the CDR3 is TGTGCCAGCAGCACAGGGGGCTTGGTTTACAATGAGCAGTTCTTC. Protein: CASSTGGLVYNEQFF.

This chain links TRBV5-4 with TRBJ1-4, with D possibly being TRBD1 (6 bases). Germline V gene lookup returns CDR1 SGHNT and CDR2 YYREEE (reference sequence). Trimming took off 0 bases at V and 6 bases at J, with 6 bases between the two ends. The CDR3 sequence is 13 residues long. CDR3: CASSLDRDEKLFF. The CDR3 DNA is TGTGCCAGCAGCTTGGACAGGGATGAAAAACTGTTTTTT. Filled out from reference TRBV5-4 and TRBJ1-4, the complete variable domain reads ETGVTQSPTHLIKTRGQQVTLRCSSQSGHNTVSWYQQALGQGPQFIFQYYREEENGRGNFPPRFSGLQFPNYSSELNVNALELDDSALYLCASSLDRDEKLFFGSGTQLSVL.

This clone was seen only a few times. The chain employs TRBV5-1 and TRBJ2-5, with TRBD2 matching 10 bases. The CDR3 runs 14 residues. V was pared by 0 bases and J by 9 bases, with 5 bases of the junction left unmatched. From germline, CDR1 is SGHRS and CDR2 YFSETQ. The CDR3 sequence is CASSLDPSGSAQYF. The CDR3, as DNA: TGCGCCAGCAGCTTGGATCCTAGCGGGAGTGCCCAGTACTTC.

The chain employs TRBV19 and TRBJ2-3; possibly TRBD1 for D (6 bases). CDR3 length: 14 amino acids. Germline CDR1 reads LNHDA; CDR2 reads SQIVND (reference sequence). V was shortened by 1 base and J by 5 bases, with 10 bases between the two germline ends. The CDR3 reads CASSIARGGDTQYF. The CDR3 DNA reads TGTGCCAGTAGTATAGCCAGGGGTGGAGATACGCAGTATTTT.

This clone appeared a few times. The chain employs TRBV28 and TRBJ2-3; D perhaps matches TRBD2 (6 bases). This CDR3 has 14 amino acids. The germline gives CDR1 MDHEN, CDR2 SYDVKM. Trimming cost V 3 bases and J 9 bases, with 16 bases left between them. Here the CDR3 DNA reads TGTGCCAGCAGTTTGGCGGGGAATAGCCAAACGCAGTATTTT. Its protein is CASSLAGNSQTQYF.

In its sample, this clone was seen a few times. The rearrangement joins TRBV5-1 to TRBJ2-2, with a possible D match to TRBD2 (7 bases). Deletions cut 3 bases from V and 1 base from J, with 13 bases between. Germline CDR1 reads SGHRS; CDR2 reads YFSETQ. This CDR3 comprises 16 residues. The chain's CDR3 is CASSWTGGRNTGELFF. The CDR3 nucleotides read TGCGCCAGCAGCTGGACGGGGGGCAGGAACACCGGGGAGCTGTTTTTT.

The rearrangement joins TRBV6-5 to TRBJ1-6; D is uncertain. This CDR3 comprises 13 residues. Germline-derived CDR1 and CDR2 are MNHEY and SVGAGI. The germline V and J ends were trimmed by 0 bases and 9 bases, with 6 bases remaining between them. CDR3 in amino acids: CASSYSRGSPLHF. CDR3 nucleotides: TGTGCCAGCAGTTACTCGAGAGGTTCACCCCTCCACTTT.

The chain links TRBV7-3 to TRBJ2-2; TRBD2 matches 7 bases. The germline V gene has CDR1 SGHTA and CDR2 FQGTGA. With 2 bases clipped from V and 3 bases from J, the junction kept 3 bases outside the gene matches. CDR3 length: 15 amino acids. The DNA of the CDR3 is TGTGCCAGCAGCTTAGGGAGGGTGTACACCGGGGAGCTGTTTTTT. Protein: CASSLGRVYTGELFF.

J is TRBJ2-7 and V is TRBV19; 10 positions match TRBD1. The CDR3 consists of 15 residues. Germline CDR1 reads LNHDA; CDR2 reads SQIVND (reference sequence). With V trimmed by 6 bases and J by 7 bases, 12 bases remained unmatched. The CDR3 DNA reads TGTGCCAGTAGAGACCGGGACAGGGGTCTTCGGGAGCAGTACTTC. This codes for CASRDRDRGLREQYF.

The chain is built from TRBV6-6 and TRBJ1-2, with TRBD1 matching over 8 bases. J gave up 10 bases and V 9 bases, and 13 bases lay outside the gene matches. Germline V CDR1 and CDR2: MNHNY, SVGAGI (reference sequence). This CDR3 has 13 residues. This CDR3 is CASKTRTGRIYTF. In nucleotides, the CDR3 is TGTGCCAGTAAAACACGGACAGGGAGGATCTACACCTTC.

This clone was seen at least ten times. The chain is built from TRBV15 and TRBJ2-1; D possibly corresponds to TRBD2 (5 bases). Deletions cut 5 bases from V and 9 bases from J, with 17 bases between. The CDR3 is 14 amino acids. Germline V gives CDR1 LNHNV, CDR2 YYDKDF (reference sequence). For the CDR3, the DNA is TGTGCCACCAGCGGAGGACGTCGGGCGGGTGAGCAGTTCTTC. Its translation is CATSGGRRAGEQFF.